Shown below are 4 T cell receptor beta chains from a single sample sequenced in a study of blood T cells in healthy people across ages (dated by TCRdb to about 2015). Libraries were constructed by 5' RACE. The sequencer was an Illumina HiSeq 2500. A second PCR of about 7 to 12 cycles was run with a J-beta primer mix and a sample-barcoded 5' primer. TCRdb reprocessed the public reads (quality trimming at Q25 with fastp, clone calling with MiXCR) and kept in-frame beta chains. Every distinct CDR3 protein forms one entry, paired with its most common genes and DNA. Within this sample are more than 650,000 distinct CDR3 sequences, with about 53% of them counted one time only. The ten largest make up under 50% of the sample. The specimen was blood. The receptor source for this set is a man older than 75 in good health.

This chain connects TRBV6-5 to TRBJ2-1, with 8 bases that match TRBD2. With V trimmed by 0 bases and J by 3 bases, 7 bases remained unmatched. This CDR3 spans 17 amino acids. Germline V gives CDR1 MNHEY, CDR2 SVGAGI. The chain's CDR3 is CASSYSITSGYYNEQFF. The CDR3 DNA reads as TGTGCCAGCAGTTACTCGATTACTAGCGGTTACTACAATGAGCAGTTCTTC.

This chain links TRBV3-1 with TRBJ1-1; the match to TRBD1 covers 9 bases. The germline V gene encodes CDR1 LGHDT and CDR2 YNNKEL (reference sequence). V was pared by 0 bases and J by 5 bases, with 7 bases of the junction left unmatched. The CDR3 has 16 amino acids. CDR3 bases: TGTGCCAGCAGCCAAGAGGGGACAGGGTGGGGGACTGAAGCTTTCTTT. It codes for CASSQEGTGWGTEAFF. The full variable domain, in which reference TRBV3-1 and TRBJ1-1 provide the parts outside the CDR3, is DTAVSQTPKYLVTQMGNDKSIKCEQNLGHDTMYWYKQDSKKFLKIMFSYNNKELIINETVPNRFSPKSPDKAHLNLHINSLELGDSAVYFCASSQEGTGWGTEAFFGQGTRLTVV.

This clonotype has a handful of counts. The chain joins TRBV28 to TRBJ2-5; TRBD1 agrees at 11 bases. The CDR3 spans 17 residues. V lost 6 bases to trimming and J lost 5 bases; unmatched junction nucleotides: 14. The germline V gene has CDR1 MDHEN and CDR2 SYDVKM. This chain's CDR3 is CASSPDGWTGGAETQYF. The CDR3 coding sequence is TGTGCCAGCAGCCCAGACGGCTGGACAGGGGGCGCGGAGACCCAGTACTTC.

In this sample, this clonotype turned up once. This rearrangement joins TRBV29-1 to TRBJ1-4, with 9 bases aligning to TRBD1. The CDR3 length is 13 residues. Unmatched junction bases numbered 4, after V lost 6 bases and J lost 5 bases. Germline lookup yields CDR1 SQVTM and CDR2 ANQGSEA. The CDR3 loop reads CSVPGQGNEKLFF. In DNA form, the CDR3 reads TGCAGCGTACCGGGACAGGGAAATGAAAAACTGTTTTTT.